The 9 T cell receptor beta chains in this list originate from one sample, sequenced in a study of cytomegalovirus exposure and HLA in healthy donors. PCR used 60 Vbeta primers and 13 Jbeta primers. Method: immunoSEQ multiplex PCR; TCRdb's copy keeps in-frame clones and lacks some. Among some 190,000 clones listed, just under 80% were seen once. The material sequenced was PBMCs. The origin of the receptors is a female donor in good health and CMV-seronegative.

The table lists this clone with a count of one. The gene calls are TRBV11-2 and TRBJ2-7; 11 positions match TRBD2. The germline CDR1 and CDR2 sequences are SGHAT and FQNNGV. V lost 5 bases to trimming and J lost 4 bases; unmatched junction nucleotides: 7. The CDR3 is made up of 15 amino acids. The CDR3 DNA reads as TGTGCCAGCAGCCCCCGACTAGCGGGAACGTACGAGCAGTACTTC. Protein product: CASSPRLAGTYEQYF.

V usage is TRBV19 and J usage is TRBJ2-2; tentatively, D is TRBD2 (5 bases). The CDR3 runs 13 residues. V was trimmed by 7 bases and J by 3 bases, leaving 9 bases between them. Germline V gives CDR1 LNHDA, CDR2 SQIVND (reference sequence). CDR3 DNA sequence: TGTGCCAGTACCGGGGTTCACACCGGGGAGCTGTTTTTT. This codes for CASTGVHTGELFF.

V usage is TRBV6-5 and J usage is TRBJ1-1; weak D call: TRBD1 (5 bases). Germline CDR1 is MNHEY and CDR2 is SVGAGI. With 2 bases removed from V and 5 bases from J, the gap between germline ends came to 15 bases. This CDR3 has 15 residues. CDR3 region: CASSYTEGMRTEAFF. The CDR3 DNA follows: TGTGCCAGCAGTTACACGGAGGGGATGCGGACTGAAGCTTTCTTT.

This clone was counted only a few times. The chain combines TRBV28 with TRBJ1-2; the D is unclear. Germline V CDR1 and CDR2: MDHEN, SYDVKM. CDR3 size: 15 residues. The V end was cut by 5 bases, the J end by 8 bases, with 21 bases between. The CDR3 sequence: CASSKPPPSSGGYTF. CDR3 sequence (DNA): TGTGCCAGCAGTAAGCCGCCCCCCAGTTCGGGAGGCTACACCTTC.

The chain employs TRBV7-9 and TRBJ1-1; 7 bases line up with TRBD1. CDR3 length: 14 amino acids. Trimming cost V 5 bases and J 4 bases; bases outside gene matches: 7. Looked up from germline, CDR1 is SEHNR and CDR2 is FQNEAQ (reference sequence). Here the CDR3 DNA reads TGTGCCAGCAGCGGGGACAGCTTGCGCACTGAAGCTTTCTTT. This encodes CASSGDSLRTEAFF.

The chain joins TRBV28 to TRBJ1-1; 9 bases are a match to TRBD1. V gave up 7 bases and J gave up 1 base; unmatched junction bases: 7. Per germline, CDR1 MDHEN and CDR2 SYDVKM. This CDR3 has 15 amino acids. CDR3 sequence reads: CASIGLGQGNTEAFF. For the CDR3, the DNA is TGTGCCAGCATCGGTTTGGGACAGGGGAACACTGAAGCTTTCTTT.

On this clone: The junction departs from germline at one end; a sequencing error may be responsible. The chain employs TRBV2 and TRBJ2-7; 8 nucleotides agree with TRBD2. The V gene's germline CDR1 is SNHLY and CDR2 FYNNEI. CDR3 length: 14 amino acids. CDR3 residues: CASSGASGSYEQCF. The CDR3 DNA follows: TGTGCCAGCAGTGGGGCTAGCGGGTCCTACGAGCAGTGCTTC.

This chain uses TRBV2 with TRBJ2-1; D uncertain. The CDR3 runs to 14 residues. Germline CDR1 and CDR2: SNHLY and FYNNEI. Trimming left V 2 bases short and J 3 bases short, with 8 bases between. The CDR3 bases are TGTGCCAGCAGTGAACGCGCTAGCTACAATGAGCAGTTCTTC. Translated: CASSERASYNEQFF. The full variable domain, completed using reference TRBV2 and TRBJ2-1, is EPEVTQTPSHQVTQMGQEVILRCVPISNHLYFYWYRQILGQKVEFLVSFYNNEISEKSEIFDDQFSVERPDGSNFTLKIRSTKLEDSAMYFCASSERASYNEQFFGPGTRLTVL.

The V and J genes are TRBV7-9 and TRBJ1-2; 10 bases are shared with TRBD1. The length of the CDR3 is 15 residues. The germline V gene has CDR1 SEHNR and CDR2 FQNEAQ (reference sequence). V shed 0 bases, J shed 6 bases, and the junction held 4 bases outside the gene matches. In DNA, the CDR3 is TGTGCCAGCAGCTTAGCAGGGACAGGGGTCAATGGCTACACCTTC. It codes for CASSLAGTGVNGYTF.